The present T cell receptor (beta chain) was sequenced within a study of T cells in Graves' hyperthyroidism and ophthalmopathy. RNA transcripts were the template for amplifying TCR beta CDR3 regions. First-round RT-PCR targeting the TCR CDR3 was performed with the HTBI primer set. TCRdb analysed the multiplex PCR reads with MiXCR anew, one entry per CDR3 protein. The sample records some 650,000 distinct CDR3 sequences, about 16% being singletons. V was clipped by 6 bases and J by 0 bases, with 20 bases between them. The CDR3 is 17 residues long. CDR1 SGHRS and CDR2 YFSETQ come from the germline V gene. This clonotype was recorded at least ten times.

The chain recombines TRBV5-1 with TRBJ2-3; D call uncertain. The source material was blood. The receptor's source is a woman aged 40 to 50 with Graves' ophthalmopathy. Here the CDR3 reads CASNPGSGSTSTDTQYF. CDR3 DNA sequence: TGCGCCAGCAACCCGGGTTCTGGGTCAACTAGCACAGATACGCAGTATTTT.